The rows below give T cell receptor beta chains drawn from one sample of a study of control samples from healthy donors and cancer patients. TCRdb's copy holds only in-frame clones and misses some; the assay was immunoSEQ multiplex PCR. This sample carries 100,000 to 150,000 clones, about 90% of them seen once, and the ten largest clones take about 1.8%. The sequenced sample consisted of blood. Every receptor here comes from a man in his late teens or twenties in good health. The CDR3 runs from the conserved cysteine through the conserved F or W. The D gene is left open where the match is weak. Only some rows state a clone size, as once, few, many or a class for expanded clones.

TRBV4-2	TRBJ2-7	.	.	CASSQEGPGPVYEQYF	TGTGCCAGCAGCCAAGAGGGTCCGGGGCCGGTTTACGAGCAGTACTTC
TRBV15	TRBJ2-5	.	.	CATSRAGDGETQYF	TGTGCCACCAGCAGAGCGGGGGATGGGGAGACCCAGTACTTC
TRBV3-1/TRBV3-2	TRBJ2-1	.	TRBD2	CASSLTSVNPHEQFF	TGTGCCAGCAGCCTAACTAGCGTAAATCCCCATGAGCAGTTCTTC
TRBV11-2	TRBJ1-4	once	.	CASSRWGRESYSTNEKLFF	TGTGCCAGCAGCCGTTGGGGCAGGGAATCGTATTCGACTAATGAAAAACTGTTTTTT
TRBV28	TRBJ1-5	.	.	CASSLGGRSSNQPQHF	TGTGCCAGCAGTTTAGGGGGGCGCTCATCCAATCAGCCCCAGCATTTT
TRBV5-4	TRBJ2-7	.	.	CASSGPYEQYF	TGTGCCAGCAGCGGCCCCTACGAGCAGTACTTC
TRBV9	TRBJ2-1	.	.	CASSVARNYNEQFF	TGTGCCAGCAGCGTAGCTCGGAATTACAATGAGCAGTTCTTC
TRBV5-1	TRBJ1-4	.	TRBD1	CASSPGQGTPNEKLFF	TGCGCCAGCAGCCCCGGACAGGGAACGCCTAATGAAAAACTGTTTTTT
TRBV28	TRBJ1-1	.	.	CASSLGTEEAFF	TGTGCCAGCAGTTTGGGGACCGAGGAAGCTTTCTTT
TRBV7-2	TRBJ2-3	.	.	CASSFGPSTDTQYF	TGTGCCAGCAGCTTCGGGCCCAGCACAGATACGCAGTATTTT
TRBV19	TRBJ2-7	.	.	CASSWDRLSHEQYF	TGTGCCAGTAGTTGGGACCGCCTCTCTCACGAGCAGTACTTC
TRBV10-3	TRBJ2-5	.	.	CAISGSGSKEETQYF	TGTGCCATCAGTGGTTCGGGTTCCAAGGAGGAGACCCAGTACTTC